The rows below give T cell receptor beta chains drawn from one sample of a study of blood T cell repertoires in COVID-19. TCRdb's table, derived via immunoSEQ multiplex PCR, lists solely in-frame clones and lacks some. This sample yields approximately 250,000 clones, of which 85% to 90% are seen a single time; roughly 4% belongs to the top ten. Specimen: PBMCs or T cells enriched from blood (not recorded which). These receptor sequences come from a woman aged 30 to 39 with acute COVID-19. The CDR3 runs from the conserved cysteine through the conserved F or W. D genes are given only for firm matches.

v_call	j_call	d_call	cdr3_aa
TRBV18	TRBJ1-5	TRBD1	CASSPRDRAFGQPQHF
TRBV11-2	TRBJ2-7	-	CASRSRSSYEQYF
TRBV13	TRBJ2-3	TRBD2	CASSISGSTDTQYF
TRBV5-1	TRBJ2-7	TRBD1	CASRGGIISSGFGEQYF
TRBV29-1	TRBJ2-5	-	CSVEDPSRGGETQYF
TRBV9	TRBJ2-6	TRBD1	CASSADPRQGAGANVLTF
TRBV6-6	TRBJ1-5	-	CASSSGRPISPQHF
TRBV19	TRBJ1-1	-	CASSPRGEGRRNTEAFF
TRBV7-2	TRBJ2-1	-	CASSQDYGSYNEQFF
TRBV27	TRBJ2-5	TRBD2	CASKLAGEETQYF
TRBV28	TRBJ1-1	-	CASSLLGGLSGTEAFF
TRBV5-4	TRBJ1-1	-	CASSWGGNEAFF
TRBV19	TRBJ1-1	-	CASSILNGANTEAFF
TRBV5-1	TRBJ2-3	TRBD2	CASSQGIAGGSTDTQYF
TRBV7-9	TRBJ2-3	TRBD1	CASSTTGSDTQYF
TRBV5-4	TRBJ1-2	-	CASRGGNYGYTF
TRBV9	TRBJ2-7	TRBD2	CASNSGSSHEQYF
TRBV19	TRBJ2-2	TRBD2	CASSTRLAGGPTGELFF
TRBV6-5	TRBJ2-7	-	CASAIQPSYEQYF
TRBV27	TRBJ2-7	-	CASSLAGLPYEQYF
TRBV25-1	TRBJ1-4	TRBD1	CASSEGSTGSEKLFF
TRBV5-1	TRBJ1-2	TRBD1	CASSPWESTGAGGYTF
TRBV4-1	TRBJ2-7	-	CASSQVLQYEQYF
TRBV5-1	TRBJ2-7	-	CASSLGGSRVEQYF
TRBV4-1	TRBJ1-4	-	CASSQVGGRVEKLFF
TRBV18	TRBJ1-5	-	CASSPGTPHSNQPQHF
TRBV5-4	TRBJ2-3	TRBD2	CASSPGTSGTPTDTQYF
TRBV5-6	TRBJ2-2	-	CASSFNTGELFF
TRBV6-1	TRBJ2-1	-	CASSERQRSGEQFF
TRBV7-3	TRBJ2-5	-	CASSSTVSETQYF
TRBV27	TRBJ1-2	-	CASSSEFNYGYTF